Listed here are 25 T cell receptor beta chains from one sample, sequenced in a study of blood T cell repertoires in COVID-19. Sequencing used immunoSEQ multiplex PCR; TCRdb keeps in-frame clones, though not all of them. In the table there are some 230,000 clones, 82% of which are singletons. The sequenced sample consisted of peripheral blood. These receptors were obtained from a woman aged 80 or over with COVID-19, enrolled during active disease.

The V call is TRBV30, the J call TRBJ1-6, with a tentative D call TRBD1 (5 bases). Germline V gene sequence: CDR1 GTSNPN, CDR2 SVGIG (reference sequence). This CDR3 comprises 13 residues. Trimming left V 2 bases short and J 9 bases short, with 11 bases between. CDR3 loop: CAWSSGGSSPLHF. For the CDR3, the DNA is TGTGCCTGGAGTTCGGGGGGGAGTTCACCCCTCCACTTT.

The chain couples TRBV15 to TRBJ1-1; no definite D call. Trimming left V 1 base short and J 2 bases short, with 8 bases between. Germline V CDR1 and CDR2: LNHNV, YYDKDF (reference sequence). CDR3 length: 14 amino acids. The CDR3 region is CATSRVVANTEAFF. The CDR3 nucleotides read TGTGCCACCAGCAGAGTGGTGGCTAACACTGAAGCTTTCTTT.

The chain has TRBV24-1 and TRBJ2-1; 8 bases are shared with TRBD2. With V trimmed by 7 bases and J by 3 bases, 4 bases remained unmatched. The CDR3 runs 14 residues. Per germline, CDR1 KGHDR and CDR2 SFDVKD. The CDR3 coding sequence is TGTGCCACCAGAGAGCGGGAGTACTACAATGAGCAGTTCTTC. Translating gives CATREREYYNEQFF.

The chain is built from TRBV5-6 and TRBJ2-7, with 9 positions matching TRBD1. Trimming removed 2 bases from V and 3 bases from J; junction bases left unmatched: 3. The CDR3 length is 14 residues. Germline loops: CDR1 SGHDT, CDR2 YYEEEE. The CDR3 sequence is CASSLTGGNYEQYF. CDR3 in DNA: TGTGCCAGCAGCTTAACAGGGGGCAACTACGAGCAGTACTTC.

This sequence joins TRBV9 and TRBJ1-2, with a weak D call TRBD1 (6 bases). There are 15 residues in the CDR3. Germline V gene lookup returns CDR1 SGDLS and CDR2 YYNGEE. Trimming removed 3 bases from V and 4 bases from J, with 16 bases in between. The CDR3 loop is CASSASGADSYGYTF. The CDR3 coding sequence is TGTGCCAGCAGCGCCTCGGGCGCGGACAGCTATGGCTACACCTTC. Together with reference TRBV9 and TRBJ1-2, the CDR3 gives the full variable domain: DSGVTQTPKHLITATGQRVTLRCSPRSGDLSVYWYQQSLDQGLQFLIQYYNGEERAKGNILERFSAQQFPDLHSELNLSSLELGDSALYFCASSASGADSYGYTFGSGTRLTVV.

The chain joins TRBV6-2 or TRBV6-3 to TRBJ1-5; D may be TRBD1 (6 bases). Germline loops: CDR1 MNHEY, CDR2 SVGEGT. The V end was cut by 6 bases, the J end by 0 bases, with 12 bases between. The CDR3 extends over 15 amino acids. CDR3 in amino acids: CASSPAQGSNQPQHF. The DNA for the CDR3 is TGTGCCAGCAGCCCTGCACAGGGTAGCAATCAGCCCCAGCATTTT.

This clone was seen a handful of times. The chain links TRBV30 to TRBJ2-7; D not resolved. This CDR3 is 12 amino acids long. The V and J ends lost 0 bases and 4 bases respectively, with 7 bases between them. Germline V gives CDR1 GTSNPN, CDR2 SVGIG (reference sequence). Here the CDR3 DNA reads TGTGCCTGGAGTGTCCTCCAGTACGAGCAGTACTTC. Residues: CAWSVLQYEQYF.

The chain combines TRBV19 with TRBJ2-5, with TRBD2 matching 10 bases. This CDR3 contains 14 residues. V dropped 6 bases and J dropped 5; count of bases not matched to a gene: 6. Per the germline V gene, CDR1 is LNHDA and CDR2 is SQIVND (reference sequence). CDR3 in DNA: TGTGCCAGTAGAGAGCGGGGGGGCCATGAGACCCAGTACTTC. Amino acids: CASRERGGHETQYF.

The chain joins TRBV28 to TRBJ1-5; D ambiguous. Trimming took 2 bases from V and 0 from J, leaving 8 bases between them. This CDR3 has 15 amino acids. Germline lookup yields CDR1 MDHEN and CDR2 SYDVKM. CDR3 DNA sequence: TGTGCCAGCAGTTTAGGAGGGCCTAGCAATCAGCCCCAGCATTTT. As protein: CASSLGGPSNQPQHF.

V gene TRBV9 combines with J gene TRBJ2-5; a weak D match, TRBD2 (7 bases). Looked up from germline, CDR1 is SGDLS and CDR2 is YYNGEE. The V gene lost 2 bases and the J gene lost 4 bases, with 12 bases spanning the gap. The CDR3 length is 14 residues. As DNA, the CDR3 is TGTGCCAGCAGCGTTCAGGGGAGGGTAGAGACCCAGTACTTC. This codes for CASSVQGRVETQYF. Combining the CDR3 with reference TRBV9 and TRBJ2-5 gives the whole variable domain DSGVTQTPKHLITATGQRVTLRCSPRSGDLSVYWYQQSLDQGLQFLIQYYNGEERAKGNILERFSAQQFPDLHSELNLSSLELGDSALYFCASSVQGRVETQYFGPGTRLLVL.

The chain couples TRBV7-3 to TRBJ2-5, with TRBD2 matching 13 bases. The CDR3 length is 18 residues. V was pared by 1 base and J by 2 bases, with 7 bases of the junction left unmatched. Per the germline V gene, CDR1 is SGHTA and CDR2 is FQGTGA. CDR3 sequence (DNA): TGTGCCAGCAGCTTAAGCCCCCGACTAGCGGGAGGTCAAGAGACCCAGTACTTC. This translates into CASSLSPRLAGGQETQYF.

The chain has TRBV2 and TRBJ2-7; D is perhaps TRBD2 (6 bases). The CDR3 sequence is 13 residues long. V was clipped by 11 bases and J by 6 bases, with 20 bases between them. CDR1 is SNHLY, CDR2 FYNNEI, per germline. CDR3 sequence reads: CASSDRRGSEQYF. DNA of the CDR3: TGTGCCTCCTCGGACCGGCGGGGCTCCGAGCAGTACTTC. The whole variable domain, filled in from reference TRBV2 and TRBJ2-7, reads EPEVTQTPSHQVTQMGQEVILRCVPISNHLYFYWYRQILGQKVEFLVSFYNNEISEKSEIFDDQFSVERPDGSNFTLKIRSTKLEDSAMYFCASSDRRGSEQYFGPGTRLTVT.

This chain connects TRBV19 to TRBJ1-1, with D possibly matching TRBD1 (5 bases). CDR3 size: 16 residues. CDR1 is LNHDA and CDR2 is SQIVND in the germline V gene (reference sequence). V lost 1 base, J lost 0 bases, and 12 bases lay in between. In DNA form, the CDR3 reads TGTGCCAGTAGTATAGGGCAGGGCGACATGAACACTGAAGCTTTCTTT. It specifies CASSIGQGDMNTEAFF.

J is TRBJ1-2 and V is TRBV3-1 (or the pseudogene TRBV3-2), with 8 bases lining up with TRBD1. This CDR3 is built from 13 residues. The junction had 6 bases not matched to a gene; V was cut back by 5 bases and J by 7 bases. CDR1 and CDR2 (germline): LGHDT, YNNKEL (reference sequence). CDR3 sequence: CASSSTGVSGYTF. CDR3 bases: TGTGCCAGCAGCTCGACAGGGGTCTCTGGCTACACCTTC.

For the CDR3, the DNA is TGCGCCAGCAGCTTGGCAGGACAGGGGCATGGCTACACCTTC. Protein product: CASSLAGQGHGYTF. The rearrangement links TRBV5-1 to TRBJ1-2; TRBD1 aligns across 9 bases. V lost 0 bases to trimming and J lost 6 bases; unmatched junction nucleotides: 3. Germline lookup yields CDR1 SGHRS and CDR2 YFSETQ. This CDR3 has 14 amino acids.

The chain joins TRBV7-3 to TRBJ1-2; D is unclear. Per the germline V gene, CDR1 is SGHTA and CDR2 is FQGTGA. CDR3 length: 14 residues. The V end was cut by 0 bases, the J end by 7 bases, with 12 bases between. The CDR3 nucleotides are TGTGCCAGCAGCTTAACAGCCGGGATGAGTGGCTACACCTTC. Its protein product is CASSLTAGMSGYTF.

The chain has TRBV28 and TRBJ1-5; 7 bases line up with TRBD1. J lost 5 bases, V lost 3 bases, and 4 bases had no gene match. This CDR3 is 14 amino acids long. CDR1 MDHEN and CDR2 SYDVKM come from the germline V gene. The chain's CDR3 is CASSFGQDHQPQHF. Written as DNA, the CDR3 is TGTGCCAGCAGTTTTGGACAGGACCATCAGCCCCAGCATTTT.

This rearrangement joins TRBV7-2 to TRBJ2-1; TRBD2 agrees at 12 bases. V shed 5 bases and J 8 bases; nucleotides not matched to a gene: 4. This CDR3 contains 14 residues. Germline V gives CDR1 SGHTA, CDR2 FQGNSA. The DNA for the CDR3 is TGTGCCAGCAGCCCAAGACTAGCGGGAGATGAGCAGTTCTTC. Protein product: CASSPRLAGDEQFF.

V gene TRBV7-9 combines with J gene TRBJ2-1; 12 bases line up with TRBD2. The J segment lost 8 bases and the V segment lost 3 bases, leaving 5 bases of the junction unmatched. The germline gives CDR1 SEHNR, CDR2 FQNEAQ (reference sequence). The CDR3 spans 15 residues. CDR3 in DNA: TGTGCCAGCAGCTTGCTAGCGGGAGGGCCCGATGAGCAGTTCTTC. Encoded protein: CASSLLAGGPDEQFF.

The CDR3, as DNA: TGTGCCAGCTCACCGCTGGGACAGGGGTATCATGAGCAGTTCTTC. Its translation: CASSPLGQGYHEQFF. V gene TRBV18 combines with J gene TRBJ2-1; 10 nucleotides match TRBD1. Trimming cost V 3 bases and J 8 bases; bases outside gene matches: 7. The CDR3 sequence is 15 residues long. Germline assignment: CDR1 KGHSH and CDR2 LQKENI.

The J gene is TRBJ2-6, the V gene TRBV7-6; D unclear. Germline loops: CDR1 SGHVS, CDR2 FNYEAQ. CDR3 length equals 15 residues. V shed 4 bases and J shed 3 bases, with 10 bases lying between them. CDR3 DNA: TGTGCCAGCAGCTCTTCTCCGGGTGGGGCCAACGTCCTGACTTTC. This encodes CASSSSPGGANVLTF.

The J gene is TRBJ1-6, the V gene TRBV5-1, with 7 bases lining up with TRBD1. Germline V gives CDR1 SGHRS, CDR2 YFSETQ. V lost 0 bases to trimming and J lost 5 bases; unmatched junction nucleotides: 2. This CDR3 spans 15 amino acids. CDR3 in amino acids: CASSLVGTDNSPLHF. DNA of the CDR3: TGCGCCAGCAGCTTGGTAGGGACAGATAATTCACCCCTCCACTTT.

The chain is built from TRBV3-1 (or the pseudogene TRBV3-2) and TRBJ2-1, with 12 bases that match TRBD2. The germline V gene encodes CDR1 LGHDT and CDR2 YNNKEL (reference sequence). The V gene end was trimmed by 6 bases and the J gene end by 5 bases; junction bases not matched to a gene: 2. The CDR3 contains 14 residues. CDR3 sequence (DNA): TGTGCCAGCAGATCTAGCGGGGGGGACAATGAGCAGTTCTTC. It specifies CASRSSGGDNEQFF.

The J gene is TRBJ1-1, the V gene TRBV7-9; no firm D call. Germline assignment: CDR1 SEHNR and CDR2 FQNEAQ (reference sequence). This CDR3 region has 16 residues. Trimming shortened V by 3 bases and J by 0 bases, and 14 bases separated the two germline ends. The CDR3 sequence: CASSLSATVMNTEAFF. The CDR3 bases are TGTGCCAGCAGCTTGAGTGCTACAGTCATGAACACTGAAGCTTTCTTT.

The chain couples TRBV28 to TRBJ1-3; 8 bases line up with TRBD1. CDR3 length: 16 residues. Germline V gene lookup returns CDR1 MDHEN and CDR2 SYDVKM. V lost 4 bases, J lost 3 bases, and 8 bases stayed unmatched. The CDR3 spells CASSSGGYAGGNTIYF. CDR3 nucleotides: TGTGCCAGCAGTTCAGGGGGCTACGCGGGTGGAAACACCATATATTTT.